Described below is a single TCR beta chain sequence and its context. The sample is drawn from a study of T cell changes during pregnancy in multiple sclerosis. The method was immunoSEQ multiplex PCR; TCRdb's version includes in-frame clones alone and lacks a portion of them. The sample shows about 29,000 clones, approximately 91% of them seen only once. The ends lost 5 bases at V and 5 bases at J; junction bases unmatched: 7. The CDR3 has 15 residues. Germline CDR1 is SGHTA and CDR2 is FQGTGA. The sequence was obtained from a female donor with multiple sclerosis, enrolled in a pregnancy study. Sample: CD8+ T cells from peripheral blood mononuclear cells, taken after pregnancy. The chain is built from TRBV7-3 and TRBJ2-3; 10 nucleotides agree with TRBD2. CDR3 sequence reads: CASSPSAGGVDTQYF. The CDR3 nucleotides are TGTGCCAGCAGCCCTTCAGCGGGAGGGGTAGATACGCAGTATTTT.